These 7 T cell receptor beta chains were sequenced from one sample in a study of control samples from healthy donors and cancer patients. Using immunoSEQ multiplex PCR, the repertoire was profiled, and TCRdb retains in-frame clones only, with some absent. The sample contains about 410,000 clones, 75% to 95% of which appear only once. Sequencing was done on a sample of PBMCs. These receptors came from a man aged 40-50 years with head and neck cancer.

The V gene is TRBV5-6, the J gene TRBJ1-4; 8 positions match TRBD1. V shed 0 bases and J 8 bases; nucleotides not matched to a gene: 3. The CDR3 sequence is 14 residues long. Germline loops: CDR1 SGHDT, CDR2 YYEEEE. The CDR3 DNA is TGTGCCAGCAGCTTGGGGACAGGGAAAGAAAAACTGTTTTTT. Its translation: CASSLGTGKEKLFF.

The chain combines TRBV30 with TRBJ2-5, with D perhaps being TRBD1 or TRBD2 (5 bases each). Germline V CDR1 and CDR2: GTSNPN, SVGIG (reference sequence). The CDR3 is 11 residues long. CDR3 in amino acids: CAMGEGETQYF. The CDR3, as DNA: TGTGCAATGGGGGAAGGAGAGACCCAGTACTTC.

The J gene is TRBJ1-2, the V gene TRBV5-5; D is uncertain. Germline CDR1 SGHKS, CDR2 YYEKEE (reference sequence). CDR3 length: 12 residues. Trimming left V 4 bases short and J 8 bases short, with 12 bases between. CDR3 sequence: CASSPSGQGYTF. CDR3 in DNA: TGTGCCAGCAGCCCCTCCGGGCAGGGCTACACCTTC.

This chain connects TRBV7-9 to TRBJ2-7; 9 bases line up with TRBD1. Trimming cost V 5 bases and J 4 bases; bases outside gene matches: 6. CDR3 length: 14 amino acids. Germline V lookup: CDR1 SEHNR, CDR2 FQNEAQ (reference sequence). The CDR3 sequence: CASSLGQGGYEQYF. CDR3 nucleotide sequence: TGTGCCAGCAGCCTGGGACAGGGCGGATACGAGCAGTACTTC.

This chain joins TRBV9 and TRBJ2-3, with TRBD2 matching over 9 bases. Per the germline V gene, CDR1 is SGDLS and CDR2 is YYNGEE. V was clipped by 2 bases and J by 2 bases; unmatched bases: 3. CDR3 length: 15 residues. Here the CDR3 reads CASSVLAGNTDTQYF. CDR3 sequence (DNA): TGTGCCAGCAGCGTTCTAGCGGGAAACACAGATACGCAGTATTTT.

J is TRBJ2-1 and V is TRBV2; weak D call: TRBD2 (5 bases). Germline lookup yields CDR1 SNHLY and CDR2 FYNNEI. V lost 0 bases to trimming and J lost 4 bases, with 16 bases between them. This CDR3 has 17 amino acids. In DNA, the CDR3 is TGTGCCAGCAGTGAAGCAGGAGGCCGTGTCGGGTACAATGAGCAGTTCTTC. This sequence encodes CASSEAGGRVGYNEQFF. The complete variable domain, with remaining parts taken from reference TRBV2 and TRBJ2-1, reads EPEVTQTPSHQVTQMGQEVILRCVPISNHLYFYWYRQILGQKVEFLVSFYNNEISEKSEIFDDQFSVERPDGSNFTLKIRSTKLEDSAMYFCASSEAGGRVGYNEQFFGPGTRLTVL.

V and J are TRBV6-6 and TRBJ1-4; D is perhaps TRBD1 (5 bases). Germline values: CDR1 MNHNY, CDR2 SVGAGI (reference sequence). V gave up 6 bases and J gave up 7 bases, with 15 bases separating them. The CDR3 consists of 14 residues. The CDR3 nucleotides are TGTGCCAGCAGACCCGCGGGGGGAGGTGAAAAACTGTTTTTT. It encodes CASRPAGGGEKLFF.